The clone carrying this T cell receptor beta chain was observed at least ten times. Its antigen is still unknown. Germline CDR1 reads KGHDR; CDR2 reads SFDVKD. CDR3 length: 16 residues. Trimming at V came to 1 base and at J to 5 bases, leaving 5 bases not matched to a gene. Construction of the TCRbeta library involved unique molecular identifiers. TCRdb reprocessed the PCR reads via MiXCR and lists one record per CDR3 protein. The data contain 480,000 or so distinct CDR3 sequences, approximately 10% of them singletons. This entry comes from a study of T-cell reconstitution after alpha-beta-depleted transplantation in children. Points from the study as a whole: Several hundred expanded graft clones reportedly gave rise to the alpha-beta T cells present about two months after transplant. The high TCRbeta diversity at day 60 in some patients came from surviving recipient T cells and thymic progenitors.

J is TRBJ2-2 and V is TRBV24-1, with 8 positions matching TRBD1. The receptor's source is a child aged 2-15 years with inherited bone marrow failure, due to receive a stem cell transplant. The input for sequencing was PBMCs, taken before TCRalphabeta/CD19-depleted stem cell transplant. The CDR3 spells CATSDFGTGATGELFF. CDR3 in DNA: TGTGCCACCAGTGATTTCGGGACAGGTGCGACCGGGGAGCTGTTTTTT.